This entry lists 23 T cell receptor beta chains sequenced from one sample in a study of blood T cell repertoires in COVID-19. Clones were sequenced by immunoSEQ multiplex PCR, and TCRdb holds only the in-frame ones, with some missing. The repertoire holds about 91,000 clones, with around 75% as singletons. Sequenced input: peripheral blood. These receptors were collected from a man between 65 and 85 years old with acute or convalescent COVID-19.

J is TRBJ1-3 and V is TRBV11-2; tentatively, D is TRBD1 (5 bases). Germline V lookup: CDR1 SGHAT, CDR2 FQNNGV. This CDR3 contains 15 residues. V dropped 6 bases and J dropped 0 bases, with 12 bases sitting between them. CDR3 coding DNA: TGTGCCAGCAGTCAAACGGGGGTCTCTGGAAACACCATATATTTT. Its protein is CASSQTGVSGNTIYF.

The chain is built from TRBV6-6 and TRBJ2-5; maybe TRBD1 (5 bases). With 5 bases removed from V and 5 bases from J, the gap between germline ends came to 6 bases. Germline CDR1 reads MNHNY; CDR2 reads SVGAGI (reference sequence). The CDR3 has 11 amino acids. The CDR3 nucleotides are TGTGCCAGCAGTAACAGGGAGACCCAGTACTTC. Its protein product is CASSNRETQYF.

The CDR3 loop reads CASSPPGQRLNTEAFF. The DNA for the CDR3 is TGTGCCAGTAGTCCTCCGGGACAACGGCTGAACACTGAAGCTTTCTTT. The chain employs TRBV19 and TRBJ1-1, with D perhaps TRBD1 (6 bases). V lost 5 bases and J 0 bases, leaving 16 bases between the germline ends. Germline CDR1 is LNHDA and CDR2 is SQIVND (reference sequence). The CDR3 runs 16 residues.

This clone was found a few times. The chain employs TRBV20-1 and TRBJ1-2, with 9 bases lining up with TRBD1. CDR3 length equals 11 residues. Per the germline V gene, CDR1 is DFQATT and CDR2 is SNEGSKA (reference sequence). CDR3 protein: CRAGTGSGYTF. Written as DNA, the CDR3 is TGCAGGGCCGGGACAGGGTCTGGCTACACCTTC.

The chain links TRBV19 to TRBJ2-1, with 11 positions matching TRBD2. V was clipped by 0 bases and J by 8 bases; unmatched bases: 9. There are 17 residues in the CDR3. The V gene's germline CDR1 is LNHDA and CDR2 SQIVND (reference sequence). CDR3 coding DNA: TGTGCCAGTAGTATAGATAGTCTTCTAGCGGGAGGTTATGAGCAGTTCTTC. Translation: CASSIDSLLAGGYEQFF.

This chain uses TRBV28 with TRBJ2-3; 7 bases match TRBD2. The CDR3 contains 17 residues. CDR1 is MDHEN and CDR2 is SYDVKM in the germline V gene. V lost 4 bases, J lost 0 bases, and 10 bases stayed unmatched. CDR3 loop: CASSSRWSGKSTDTQYF. Here the CDR3 DNA reads TGTGCCAGCAGTTCCCGTTGGAGCGGGAAAAGCACAGATACGCAGTATTTT.

The chain links TRBV11-3 to TRBJ2-1; perhaps TRBD1 as D (6 bases). This CDR3 comprises 13 residues. Trimming pared 0 bases from V and 15 bases from J, leaving 15 bases between. Germline assignment: CDR1 SGHNT and CDR2 YENEEA. The CDR3 protein is CASSLDPQGSPFF. CDR3 sequence (DNA): TGTGCCAGCAGCTTAGACCCACAGGGTTCCCCGTTCTTC.

This chain joins TRBV6-1 and TRBJ1-1, with TRBD1 matching 9 bases. The length of the CDR3 is 14 residues. The V gene's germline CDR1 is MNHNS and CDR2 SASEGT. V trimming: 3 bases; J trimming: 3 bases; junction bases outside the gene matches: 2. The CDR3 DNA follows: TGTGCCAGCAGTGAGGGGACAGGGTACACTGAAGCTTTCTTT. Amino acids: CASSEGTGYTEAFF.

The V gene is TRBV28, the J gene TRBJ1-6; 8 nucleotides align to TRBD1. The germline gives CDR1 MDHEN, CDR2 SYDVKM. CDR3 length equals 15 residues. The V segment lost 9 bases and the J segment 8 bases; nucleotides outside the gene matches: 12. CDR3 sequence reads: CARALSGQEDSPLHF. In DNA form, the CDR3 reads TGTGCCAGGGCGCTCTCGGGACAGGAGGATTCACCCCTCCACTTT.

This clone was seen a single time. The chain combines TRBV4-2 with TRBJ1-1; D remains unclear. The CDR3 contains 14 residues. Germline-derived CDR1 and CDR2 are LGHNA and YNFKEQ. V was cut by 0 bases and J by 1 base, with 6 bases left in between. The CDR3 sequence is CASSQDPRNTEAFF. The CDR3 nucleotides read TGTGCCAGCAGCCAAGATCCGAGGAACACTGAAGCTTTCTTT.

This chain links TRBV11-2 with TRBJ1-2; TRBD1 matches at 12 bases. The length of the CDR3 is 13 residues. Looked up from germline, CDR1 is SGHAT and CDR2 is FQNNGV. The trim removed 5 bases at V and 10 bases at J, leaving 5 bases unmatched. In DNA, the CDR3 is TGTGCCAGCAGCCCGGGACAGGGGGCATTCTACACCTTC. It is translated as CASSPGQGAFYTF.

The chain links TRBV9 to TRBJ1-1; unclear D gene. CDR1 and CDR2 from the germline V gene are SGDLS and YYNGEE. This CDR3 is built from 15 residues. The germline V and J ends were trimmed by 3 bases and 1 base, with 13 bases remaining between them. The CDR3 nucleotides are TGTGCCAGCAGCGCCGGGAGCGGTTCGAACACTGAAGCTTTCTTT. Amino acids: CASSAGSGSNTEAFF.

The chain joins TRBV28 to TRBJ2-2, with D unclear. This CDR3 has 12 amino acids. The V gene's germline CDR1 is MDHEN and CDR2 SYDVKM. The V and J ends lost 2 bases and 5 bases respectively, with 3 bases between them. CDR3 sequence: CASSLATGELFF. The CDR3, as DNA: TGTGCCAGCAGTTTAGCGACCGGGGAGCTGTTTTTT.

This CDR3 is CASSPHYREGGYTF. DNA for the CDR3: TGTGCCAGCAGCCCCCACTACAGGGAGGGTGGCTACACCTTC. The V call is TRBV9, the J call TRBJ1-2; a possible D gene is TRBD1 (6 bases). V dropped 4 bases and J dropped 7 bases, with 17 bases sitting between them. Germline values: CDR1 SGDLS, CDR2 YYNGEE. CDR3 length: 14 amino acids.

This sequence joins TRBV7-9 and TRBJ2-5; 8 bases map to TRBD1. The ends lost 5 bases at V and 5 bases at J; junction bases unmatched: 7. CDR3 size: 14 residues. Germline CDR1 is SEHNR and CDR2 is FQNEAQ (reference sequence). CDR3 loop: CASSPAGGTETQYF. The CDR3 DNA is TGTGCCAGCAGCCCCGCAGGGGGCACGGAGACCCAGTACTTC.

The chain recombines TRBV30 with TRBJ1-6, with D maybe TRBD1 (5 bases). This CDR3 is 14 amino acids long. Trimming removed 0 bases at V and 6 bases at J, with 9 bases between. Germline CDR1 is GTSNPN and CDR2 is SVGIG (reference sequence). CDR3 residues: CAWSVGTLNSPLHF. The CDR3 DNA reads TGTGCCTGGAGTGTAGGGACTCTTAATTCACCCCTCCACTTT.

The rearrangement links TRBV7-9 to TRBJ2-1; the D gene is possibly TRBD2 (6 bases). There are 14 residues in the CDR3. V lost 2 bases, J lost 7 bases, and 12 bases lay in between. CDR1 SEHNR and CDR2 FQNEAQ come from the germline V gene (reference sequence). The CDR3 spells CASSLIGLANEQFF. The CDR3 region has the DNA TGTGCCAGCAGCTTAATCGGGCTAGCGAATGAGCAGTTCTTC. Variable domain in full (rest from reference TRBV7-9 and TRBJ2-1): DTGVSQNPRHKITKRGQNVTFRCDPISEHNRLYWYRQTLGQGPEFLTYFQNEAQLEKSRLLSDRFSAERPKGSFSTLEIQRTEQGDSAMYLCASSLIGLANEQFFGPGTRLTVL.

This chain joins TRBV4-2 and TRBJ2-5; possible D gene TRBD1, 5 bases. The CDR3 covers 16 residues. Trimming stripped 0 bases from V and 1 base from J, with 12 bases between. Germline V lookup: CDR1 LGHNA, CDR2 YNFKEQ. Written as DNA, the CDR3 is TGTGCCAGCAGCCAAGAAGTTAGAAGGGGCCAAGAGACCCAGTACTTC. Translated: CASSQEVRRGQETQYF.

This clone was seen a handful of times. The chain uses TRBV30 and TRBJ2-5, with D maybe TRBD2 (5 bases). The CDR3 covers 13 residues. Germline V gives CDR1 GTSNPN, CDR2 SVGIG (reference sequence). Trimming removed 2 bases from V and 0 bases from J, with 7 bases in between. The CDR3 is CAWSPDYQETQYF. The CDR3 DNA reads TGTGCCTGGAGTCCGGACTACCAAGAGACCCAGTACTTC.

The chain uses TRBV7-2 and TRBJ2-5, with a weak D call TRBD2 (5 bases). There are 14 residues in the CDR3. V lost 5 bases and J lost 3, with 13 bases in between. Per germline, CDR1 SGHTA and CDR2 FQGNSA. CDR3 region: CASSPSRRKETQYF. The CDR3 DNA sequence: TGTGCCAGCAGCCCTAGCAGGCGAAAAGAGACCCAGTACTTC.

This clone was counted only a few times. The chain combines TRBV9 with TRBJ2-7, with D possibly being TRBD1 (5 bases). Germline values: CDR1 SGDLS, CDR2 YYNGEE. CDR3 size: 13 residues. V dropped 7 bases and J dropped 5 bases, with 16 bases sitting between them. CDR3 region: CASYLGWGHEQYF. In DNA form, the CDR3 reads TGTGCCAGCTACCTGGGGTGGGGCCACGAGCAGTACTTC.

This chain links TRBV7-9 with TRBJ2-5; D remains unclear. Trimming took off 5 bases at V and 5 bases at J, with 6 bases between the two ends. Germline CDR1 SEHNR, CDR2 FQNEAQ (reference sequence). The CDR3 sequence is 11 residues long. CDR3 nucleotides: TGTGCCAGCAGCGCCGGGGAGACCCAGTACTTC. Amino acid sequence: CASSAGETQYF.

This chain uses TRBV7-9 with TRBJ1-6, with 8 bases that match TRBD1. The CDR3 covers 16 residues. V was pared by 1 base and J by 10 bases, with 9 bases of the junction left unmatched. CDR1 SEHNR and CDR2 FQNEAQ come from the germline V gene (reference sequence). Written as DNA, the CDR3 is TGTGCCAGCAGCTTAGGGTCCCAGGGGGCAAGGTCACCCCTCCACTTT. This translates into CASSLGSQGARSPLHF. Full variable domain (rest looked up from reference TRBV7-9 and TRBJ1-6): DTGVSQNPRHKITKRGQNVTFRCDPISEHNRLYWYRQTLGQGPEFLTYFQNEAQLEKSRLLSDRFSAERPKGSFSTLEIQRTEQGDSAMYLCASSLGSQGARSPLHFGNGTRLTVT.